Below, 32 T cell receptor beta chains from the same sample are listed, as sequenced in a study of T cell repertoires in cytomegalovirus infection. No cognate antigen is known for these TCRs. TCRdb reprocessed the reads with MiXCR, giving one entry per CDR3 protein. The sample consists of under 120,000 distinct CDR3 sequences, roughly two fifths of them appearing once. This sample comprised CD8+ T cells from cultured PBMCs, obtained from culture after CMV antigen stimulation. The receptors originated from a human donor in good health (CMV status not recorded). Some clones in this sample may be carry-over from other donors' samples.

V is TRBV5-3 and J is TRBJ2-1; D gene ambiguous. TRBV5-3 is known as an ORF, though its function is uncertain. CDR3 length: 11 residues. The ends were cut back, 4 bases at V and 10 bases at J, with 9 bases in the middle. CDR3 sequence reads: CARSTTGEQFF. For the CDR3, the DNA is TGTGCCAGAAGCACCACGGGCGAGCAGTTCTTC.

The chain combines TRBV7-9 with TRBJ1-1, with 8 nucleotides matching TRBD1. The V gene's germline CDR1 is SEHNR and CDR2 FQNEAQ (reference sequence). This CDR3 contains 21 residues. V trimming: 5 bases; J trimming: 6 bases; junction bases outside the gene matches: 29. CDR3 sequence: CASSRIGAIGQGSHPGAEAFF. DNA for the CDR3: TGTGCCAGCAGCCGCATTGGGGCGATAGGACAGGGAAGCCACCCGGGGGCTGAAGCTTTCTTT. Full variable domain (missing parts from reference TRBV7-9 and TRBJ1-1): DTGVSQNPRHKITKRGQNVTFRCDPISEHNRLYWYRQTLGQGPEFLTYFQNEAQLEKSRLLSDRFSAERPKGSFSTLEIQRTEQGDSAMYLCASSRIGAIGQGSHPGAEAFFGQGTRLTVV.

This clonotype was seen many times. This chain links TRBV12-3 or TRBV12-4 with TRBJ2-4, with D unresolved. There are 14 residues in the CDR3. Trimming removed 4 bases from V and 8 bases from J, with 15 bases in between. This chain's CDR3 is CASSSGSLGHIQYF. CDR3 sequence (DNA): TGTGCCAGCAGTTCGGGTAGCTTGGGCCACATTCAGTACTTC.

In DNA, the CDR3 is TGTGCCAGTAGTATAACCAGGGGAGACTACGAGCAGTACTTC. This gives the protein CASSITRGDYEQYF. The genes are TRBV19 and TRBJ2-7; the D gene is possibly TRBD1 (6 bases). CDR3 size: 14 residues. The V gene's germline CDR1 is LNHDA and CDR2 SQIVND (reference sequence). Trimming pared 2 bases from V and 3 bases from J, leaving 11 bases between.

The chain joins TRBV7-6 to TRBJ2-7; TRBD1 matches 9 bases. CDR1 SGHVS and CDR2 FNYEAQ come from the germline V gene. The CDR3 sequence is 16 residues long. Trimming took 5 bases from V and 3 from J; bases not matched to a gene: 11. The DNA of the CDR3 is TGTGCCAGCAGCCCTCACAGCGGACAGGGGAGCTACGAGCAGTACTTC. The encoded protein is CASSPHSGQGSYEQYF.

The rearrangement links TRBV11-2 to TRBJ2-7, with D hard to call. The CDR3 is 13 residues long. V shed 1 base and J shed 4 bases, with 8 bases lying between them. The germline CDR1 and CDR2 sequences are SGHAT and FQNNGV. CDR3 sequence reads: CASSLGLLYEQYF. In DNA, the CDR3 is TGTGCCAGCAGCTTAGGACTTCTATACGAGCAGTACTTC.

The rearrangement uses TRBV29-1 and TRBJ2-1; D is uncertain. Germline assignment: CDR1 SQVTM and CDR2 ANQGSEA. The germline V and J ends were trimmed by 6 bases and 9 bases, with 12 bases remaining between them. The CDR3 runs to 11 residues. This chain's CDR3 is CSVITAPEQFF. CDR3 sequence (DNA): TGCAGCGTGATCACGGCCCCTGAGCAGTTCTTC.

CDR3 region: CASSLLGEQSSSYEQYF. The CDR3 nucleotides are TGTGCCAGCAGCTTATTAGGGGAACAGTCTAGCTCCTACGAGCAGTACTTC. The rearrangement uses TRBV7-8 and TRBJ2-7, with D perhaps matching TRBD1 (5 bases). Germline V gene data show CDR1 as SGHVS and CDR2 as FQNEAQ. CDR3 size: 17 residues. V lost 2 bases and J lost 0, with 17 bases in between.

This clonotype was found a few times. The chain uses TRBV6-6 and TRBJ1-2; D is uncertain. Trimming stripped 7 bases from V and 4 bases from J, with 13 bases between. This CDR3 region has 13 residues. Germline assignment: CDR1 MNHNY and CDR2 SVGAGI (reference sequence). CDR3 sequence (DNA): TGTGCCAGCATTCCCGGGCCTACCTATGGCTACACCTTC. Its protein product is CASIPGPTYGYTF.

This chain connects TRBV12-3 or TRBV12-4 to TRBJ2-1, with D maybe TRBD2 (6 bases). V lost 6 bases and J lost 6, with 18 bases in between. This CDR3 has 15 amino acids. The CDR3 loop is CASRTTGTRGNEQFF. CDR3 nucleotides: TGTGCCAGCAGAACTACCGGGACTCGGGGCAATGAGCAGTTCTTC.

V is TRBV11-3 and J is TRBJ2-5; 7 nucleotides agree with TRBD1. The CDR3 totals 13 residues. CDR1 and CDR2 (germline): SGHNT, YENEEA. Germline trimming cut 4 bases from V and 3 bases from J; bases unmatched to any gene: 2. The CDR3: CASSSTGEETQYF. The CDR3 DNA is TGTGCCAGCAGCTCCACAGGGGAAGAGACCCAGTACTTC.

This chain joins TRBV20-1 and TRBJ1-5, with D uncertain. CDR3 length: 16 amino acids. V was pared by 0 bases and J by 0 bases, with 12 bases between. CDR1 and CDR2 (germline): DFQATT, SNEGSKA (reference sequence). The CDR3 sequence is CSARDLSEYSNQPQHF. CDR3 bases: TGCAGTGCTAGAGATTTGTCAGAATATAGCAATCAGCCCCAGCATTTT.

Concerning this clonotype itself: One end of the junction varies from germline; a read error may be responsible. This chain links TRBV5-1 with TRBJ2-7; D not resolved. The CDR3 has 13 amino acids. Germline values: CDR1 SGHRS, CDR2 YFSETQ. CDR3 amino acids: CASGFQPGYEQYF. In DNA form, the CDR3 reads TGCGCCAGCGGCTTCCAGCCGGGCTACGAGCAGTACTTC.

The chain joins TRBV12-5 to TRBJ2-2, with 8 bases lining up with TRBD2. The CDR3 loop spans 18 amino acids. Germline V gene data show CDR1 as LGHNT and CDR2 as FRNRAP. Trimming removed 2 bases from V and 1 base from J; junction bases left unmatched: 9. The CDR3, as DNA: TGTGCTAGTGGTTTGCCTCGGGGGGGGCATTTGAACACCGGGGAGCTGTTTTTT. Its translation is CASGLPRGGHLNTGELFF.

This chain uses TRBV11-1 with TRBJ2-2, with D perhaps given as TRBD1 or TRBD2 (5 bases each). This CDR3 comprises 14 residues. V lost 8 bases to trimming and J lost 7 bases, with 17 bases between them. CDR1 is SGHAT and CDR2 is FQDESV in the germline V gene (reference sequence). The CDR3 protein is CASGTPGTGGELFF. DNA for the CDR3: TGTGCCAGCGGGACCCCGGGGACGGGCGGGGAGCTGTTTTTT. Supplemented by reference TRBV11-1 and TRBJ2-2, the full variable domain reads EAEVAQSPRYKITEKSQAVAFWCDPISGHATLYWYRQILGQGPELLVQFQDESVVDDSQLPKDRFSAERLKGVDSTLKIQPAELGDSAMYLCASGTPGTGGELFFGEGSRLTVL.

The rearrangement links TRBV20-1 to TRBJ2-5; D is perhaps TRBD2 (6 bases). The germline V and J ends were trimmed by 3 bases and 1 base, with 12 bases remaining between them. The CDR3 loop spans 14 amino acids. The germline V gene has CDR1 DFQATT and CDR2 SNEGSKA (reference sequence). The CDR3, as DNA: TGCAGTGCTAGTTCAAGGCGGGGCCAAGAGACCCAGTACTTC. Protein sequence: CSASSRRGQETQYF.

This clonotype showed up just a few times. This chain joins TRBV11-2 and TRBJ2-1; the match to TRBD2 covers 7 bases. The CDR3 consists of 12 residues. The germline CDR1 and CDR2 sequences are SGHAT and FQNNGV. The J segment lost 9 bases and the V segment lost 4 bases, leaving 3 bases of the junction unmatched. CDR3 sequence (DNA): TGTGCCAGCAGCTCACGGGGGGTTGAGCAGTTCTTC. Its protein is CASSSRGVEQFF.

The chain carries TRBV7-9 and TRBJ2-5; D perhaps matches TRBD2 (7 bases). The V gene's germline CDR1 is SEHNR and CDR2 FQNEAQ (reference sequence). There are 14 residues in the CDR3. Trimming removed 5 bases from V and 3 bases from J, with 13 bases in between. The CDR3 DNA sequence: TGTGCCAGCAGCCCTTGGGAGGGGGAAGAGACCCAGTACTTC. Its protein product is CASSPWEGEETQYF. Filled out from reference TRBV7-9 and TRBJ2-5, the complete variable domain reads DTGVSQNPRHKITKRGQNVTFRCDPISEHNRLYWYRQTLGQGPEFLTYFQNEAQLEKSRLLSDRFSAERPKGSFSTLEIQRTEQGDSAMYLCASSPWEGEETQYFGPGTRLLVL.

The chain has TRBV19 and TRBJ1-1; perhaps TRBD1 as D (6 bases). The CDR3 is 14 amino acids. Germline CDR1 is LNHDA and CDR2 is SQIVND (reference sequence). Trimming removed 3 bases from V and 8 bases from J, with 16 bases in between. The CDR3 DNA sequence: TGTGCCAGTAGTATGGCAGGTGGGGGCCCCGAAGCTTTCTTT. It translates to CASSMAGGGPEAFF. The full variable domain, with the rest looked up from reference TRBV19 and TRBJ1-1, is DGGITQSPKYLFRKEGQNVTLSCEQNLNHDAMYWYRQDPGQGLRLIYYSQIVNDFQKGDIAEGYSVSREKKESFPLTVTSAQKNPTAFYLCASSMAGGGPEAFFGQGTRLTVV.

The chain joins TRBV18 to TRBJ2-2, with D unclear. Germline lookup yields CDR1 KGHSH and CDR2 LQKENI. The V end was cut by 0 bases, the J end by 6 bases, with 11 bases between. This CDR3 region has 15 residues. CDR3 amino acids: CASSPPPLGPGELFF. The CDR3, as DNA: TGTGCCAGCTCACCACCTCCCCTAGGACCCGGGGAGCTGTTTTTT. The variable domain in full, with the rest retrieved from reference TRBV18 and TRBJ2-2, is NAGVMQNPRHLVRRRGQEARLRCSPMKGHSHVYWYRQLPEEGLKFMVYLQKENIIDESGMPKERFSAEFPKEGPSILRIQQVVRGDSAAYFCASSPPPLGPGELFFGEGSRLTVL.

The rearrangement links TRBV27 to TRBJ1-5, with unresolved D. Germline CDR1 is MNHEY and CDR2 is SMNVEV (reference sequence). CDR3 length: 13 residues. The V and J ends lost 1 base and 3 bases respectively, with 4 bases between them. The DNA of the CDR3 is TGTGCCAGCAGTTTATGGGCCAATCAGCCCCAGCATTTT. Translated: CASSLWANQPQHF.

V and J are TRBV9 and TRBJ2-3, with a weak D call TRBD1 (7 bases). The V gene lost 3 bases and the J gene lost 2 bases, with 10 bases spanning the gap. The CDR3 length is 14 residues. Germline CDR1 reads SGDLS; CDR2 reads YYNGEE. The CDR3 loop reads CASSAGGTTDTQYF. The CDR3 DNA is TGTGCCAGCAGCGCAGGGGGGACCACAGATACGCAGTATTTT.

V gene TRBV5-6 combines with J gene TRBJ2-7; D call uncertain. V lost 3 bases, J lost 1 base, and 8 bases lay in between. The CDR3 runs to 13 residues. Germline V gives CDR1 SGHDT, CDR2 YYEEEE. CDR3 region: CASSSSGSYEQYF. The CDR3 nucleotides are TGTGCCAGCAGCTCCTCGGGTTCCTACGAGCAGTACTTC.

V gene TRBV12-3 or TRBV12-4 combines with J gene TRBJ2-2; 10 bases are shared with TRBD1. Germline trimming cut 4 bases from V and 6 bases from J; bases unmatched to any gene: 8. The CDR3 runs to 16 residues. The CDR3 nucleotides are TGTGCCAGCAGTTGGGTGAGGGACAGGGGTTCCGGGGAGCTGTTTTTT. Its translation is CASSWVRDRGSGELFF.

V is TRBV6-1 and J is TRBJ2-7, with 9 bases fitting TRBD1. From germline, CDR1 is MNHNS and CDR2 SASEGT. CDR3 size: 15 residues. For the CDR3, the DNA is TGTGTCGGGGACAGGGCCTACGCTAAGGGCTACGAGCAGTACTTC. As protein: CVGDRAYAKGYEQYF.

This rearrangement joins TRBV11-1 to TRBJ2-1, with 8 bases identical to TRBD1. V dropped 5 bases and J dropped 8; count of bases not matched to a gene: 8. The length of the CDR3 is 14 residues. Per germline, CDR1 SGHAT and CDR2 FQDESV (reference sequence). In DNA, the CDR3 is TGTGCCAGCAGCCCCGAGGACAGGGTCGATGAGCAGTTCTTC. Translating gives CASSPEDRVDEQFF. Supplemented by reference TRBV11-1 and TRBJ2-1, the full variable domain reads EAEVAQSPRYKITEKSQAVAFWCDPISGHATLYWYRQILGQGPELLVQFQDESVVDDSQLPKDRFSAERLKGVDSTLKIQPAELGDSAMYLCASSPEDRVDEQFFGPGTRLTVL.

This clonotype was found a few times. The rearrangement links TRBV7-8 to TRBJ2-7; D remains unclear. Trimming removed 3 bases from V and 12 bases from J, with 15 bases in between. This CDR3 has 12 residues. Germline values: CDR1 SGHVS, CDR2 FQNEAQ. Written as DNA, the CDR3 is TGTGCCAGCAGCTTTTCGGGCGGACCCTGGTACTTC. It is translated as CASSFSGGPWYF.

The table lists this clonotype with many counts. The CDR3 is CASSLLQPNTEAFF. The CDR3 bases are TGTGCCAGCAGCTTACTACAACCCAACACTGAAGCTTTCTTT. The chain links TRBV7-9 to TRBJ1-1; D uncertain. The CDR3 loop spans 14 amino acids. The V end was cut by 2 bases, the J end by 2 bases, with 9 bases between. The germline V gene encodes CDR1 SEHNR and CDR2 FQNEAQ (reference sequence).

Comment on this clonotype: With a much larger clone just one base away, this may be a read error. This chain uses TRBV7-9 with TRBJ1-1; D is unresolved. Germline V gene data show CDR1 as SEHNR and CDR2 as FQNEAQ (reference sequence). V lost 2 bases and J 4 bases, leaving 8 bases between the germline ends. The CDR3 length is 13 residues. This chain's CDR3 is CASSLLPGTEAFF. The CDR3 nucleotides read TGTGCCAGCAGCTTACTTCCGGGCACTGAAGCTTTCTTT.

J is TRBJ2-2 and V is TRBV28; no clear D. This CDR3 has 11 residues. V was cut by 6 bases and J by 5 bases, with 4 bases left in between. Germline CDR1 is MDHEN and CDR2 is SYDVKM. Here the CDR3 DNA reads TGTGCCAGCAGGCGTACCGGGGAGCTGTTTTTT. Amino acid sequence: CASRRTGELFF.

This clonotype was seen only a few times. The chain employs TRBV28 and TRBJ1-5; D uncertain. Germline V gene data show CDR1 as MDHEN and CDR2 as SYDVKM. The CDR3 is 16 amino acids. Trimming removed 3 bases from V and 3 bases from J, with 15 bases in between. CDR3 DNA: TGTGCCAGCAGTTTTCTCAGACATTCCCTCAATCAGCCCCAGCATTTT. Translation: CASSFLRHSLNQPQHF.

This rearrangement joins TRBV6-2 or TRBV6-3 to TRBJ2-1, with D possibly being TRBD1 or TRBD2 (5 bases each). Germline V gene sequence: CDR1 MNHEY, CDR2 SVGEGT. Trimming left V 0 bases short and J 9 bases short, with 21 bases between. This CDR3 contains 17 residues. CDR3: CASSYSMGPQYYLEQFF. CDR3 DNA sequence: TGTGCCAGCAGTTACTCGATGGGACCCCAATATTATCTTGAGCAGTTCTTC.